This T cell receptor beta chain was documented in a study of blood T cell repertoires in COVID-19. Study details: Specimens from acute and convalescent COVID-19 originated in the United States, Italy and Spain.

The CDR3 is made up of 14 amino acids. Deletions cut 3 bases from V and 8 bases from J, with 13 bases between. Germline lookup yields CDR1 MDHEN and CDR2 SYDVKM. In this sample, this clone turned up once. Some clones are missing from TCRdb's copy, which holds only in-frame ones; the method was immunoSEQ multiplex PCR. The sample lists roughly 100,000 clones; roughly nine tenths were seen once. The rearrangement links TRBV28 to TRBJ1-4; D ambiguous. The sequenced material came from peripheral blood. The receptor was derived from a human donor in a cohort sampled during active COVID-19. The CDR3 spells CASSLRGFREKLFF. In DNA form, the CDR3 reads TGTGCCAGCAGTTTGAGAGGGTTTCGGGAAAAACTGTTTTTT.